One sample yielded the 17 T cell receptor beta chains listed below, sequenced in a study of T cell responses to AZD1222 COVID-19 vaccine. Method: immunoSEQ multiplex PCR; TCRdb's copy keeps in-frame clones and lacks some. Of 150,000 to 200,000 clones in the sample, about 91% were seen once. The sample was peripheral blood, taken 28 days after the second AZD1222 dose. The source of these receptors is an adult who received the AZD1222 COVID-19 vaccine.

This chain connects TRBV6-6 to TRBJ2-7; D is possibly TRBD1 or TRBD2 (5 bases each). Germline V gene data show CDR1 as MNHNY and CDR2 as SVGAGI (reference sequence). CDR3 size: 13 residues. V was cut by 0 bases and J by 7 bases, with 10 bases left in between. CDR3 DNA: TGTGCCAGCAGTTACTCGCTGAGGGGTGAGCAGTACTTC. This translates into CASSYSLRGEQYF.

This chain uses TRBV9 with TRBJ1-6; TRBD1 is a possible D gene (5 bases). Germline V gene lookup returns CDR1 SGDLS and CDR2 YYNGEE. The CDR3 runs to 15 residues. V was cut by 3 bases and J by 6 bases, with 13 bases left in between. CDR3 residues: CASSGTGTSNSPLHF. The CDR3 region has the DNA TGTGCCAGCAGCGGGACCGGGACCTCTAATTCACCCCTCCACTTT. Full variable domain (outside the CDR3, taken from reference TRBV9 and TRBJ1-6): DSGVTQTPKHLITATGQRVTLRCSPRSGDLSVYWYQQSLDQGLQFLIQYYNGEERAKGNILERFSAQQFPDLHSELNLSSLELGDSALYFCASSGTGTSNSPLHFGNGTRLTVT.

The chain couples TRBV5-1 to TRBJ1-3, with D perhaps matching TRBD1 (6 bases). The germline CDR1 and CDR2 sequences are SGHRS and YFSETQ. Trimming took off 5 bases at V and 0 bases at J, with 15 bases between the two ends. This CDR3 region has 16 residues. The CDR3 region is CASSPDRPYSGNTIYF. In nucleotides, the CDR3 is TGCGCCAGCAGTCCTGACAGGCCTTACTCTGGAAACACCATATATTTT.

The chain is built from TRBV5-6 and TRBJ2-7, with D tentatively TRBD1 or TRBD2 (5 bases each). This CDR3 region has 16 residues. Germline loops: CDR1 SGHDT, CDR2 YYEEEE. Trimming pared 5 bases from V and 0 bases from J, leaving 18 bases between. This CDR3 reads CASSRDGASSSYEQYF. CDR3 nucleotides: TGTGCCAGCAGTCGGGACGGTGCTAGTAGCTCCTACGAGCAGTACTTC.

The CDR3 nucleotides are TGTGCCAGCAGACAAAACAGGCTTGAAGCTTTCTTT. Protein: CASRQNRLEAFF. This rearrangement joins TRBV28 to TRBJ1-1, with D tentatively TRBD1 (5 bases). The CDR3 length is 12 residues. Germline V gives CDR1 MDHEN, CDR2 SYDVKM. V gave up 6 bases and J gave up 7 bases, with 12 bases separating them.

The chain combines TRBV4-1 with TRBJ2-5; TRBD2 matches 15 bases. Trimming took 3 bases from V and 4 from J; bases not matched to a gene: 3. The CDR3 is made up of 16 amino acids. Germline V gene data show CDR1 as MGHRA and CDR2 as YSYEKL. The CDR3, as DNA: TGCGCCAGCAGCCAGGGACTAGCGGGAGGCCCAGAGACCCAGTACTTC. As protein: CASSQGLAGGPETQYF.

This clone was seen only once. V gene TRBV29-1 combines with J gene TRBJ2-1; 11 nucleotides align to TRBD1. Trimming took 3 bases from V and 1 from J; bases not matched to a gene: 8. CDR3 length: 17 amino acids. Germline CDR1 and CDR2: SQVTM and ANQGSEA. The CDR3 region has the DNA TGCAGCGTTGACGGACAGGGGGCGAGACGGTCCTACAATGAGCAGTTCTTC. Its translation is CSVDGQGARRSYNEQFF.

This chain connects TRBV2 to TRBJ2-3; the match to TRBD2 covers 10 bases. There are 16 residues in the CDR3. Germline V CDR1 and CDR2: SNHLY, FYNNEI. The V segment lost 4 bases and the J segment 1 base; nucleotides outside the gene matches: 5. CDR3 amino acids: CASSVGLAGGTDTQYF. The CDR3 DNA reads TGTGCCAGCAGTGTTGGGCTAGCGGGGGGCACAGATACGCAGTATTTT.

The rearrangement links TRBV7-9 to TRBJ1-1, with D maybe TRBD1 (5 bases). The CDR3 contains 13 residues. Germline-derived CDR1 and CDR2 are SEHNR and FQNEAQ (reference sequence). Trimming left V 5 bases short and J 4 bases short, with 11 bases between. The CDR3: CASSPPDSTEAFF. The CDR3 bases are TGTGCCAGCAGCCCCCCCGACAGCACTGAAGCTTTCTTT.

The chain uses TRBV6-1 and TRBJ1-5, with TRBD1 identical over 10 bases. This CDR3 spans 15 amino acids. Germline values: CDR1 MNHNS, CDR2 SASEGT. V was clipped by 2 bases and J by 4 bases; unmatched bases: 2. CDR3 coding DNA: TGTGCCAGCAGTGAATTGGGACAGGGGAATCAGCCCCAGCATTTT. Its protein product is CASSELGQGNQPQHF.

V usage is TRBV7-2 and J usage is TRBJ2-5; a possible D gene is TRBD1 (6 bases). Germline loops: CDR1 SGHTA, CDR2 FQGNSA. The germline V and J ends were trimmed by 1 base and 10 bases, with 13 bases remaining between them. The CDR3 loop spans 13 amino acids. The CDR3, as DNA: TGTGCCAGCAGCTTAGTAAGGCAGGGGATCCAGTACTTC. As protein: CASSLVRQGIQYF.

V usage is TRBV14 and J usage is TRBJ2-7; the D is unclear. Germline CDR1 is SGHDN and CDR2 is FVKESK. This CDR3 comprises 14 residues. V lost 0 bases and J 8 bases, leaving 14 bases between the germline ends. The CDR3 DNA is TGTGCCAGCAGCCAAGATGAAGACTCCACCAAGCAGTACTTC. Residues: CASSQDEDSTKQYF.

V gene TRBV6-5 combines with J gene TRBJ2-1; D may be TRBD1 (5 bases). The CDR3 has 13 residues. Trimming removed 7 bases at V and 5 bases at J, with 12 bases between. Germline CDR1 is MNHEY and CDR2 is SVGAGI. Here the CDR3 reads CASKGVGDNEQFF. The CDR3 region has the DNA TGTGCCAGCAAAGGAGTAGGGGACAATGAGCAGTTCTTC.

This rearrangement joins TRBV7-9 to TRBJ2-3, with a weak D call TRBD2 (7 bases). CDR1 and CDR2 from the germline V gene are SEHNR and FQNEAQ (reference sequence). This CDR3 is 15 amino acids long. The V and J ends lost 5 bases and 2 bases respectively, with 14 bases between them. The CDR3 nucleotides read TGTGCCAGCAGCAGGGGGGGACTCGACACAGATACGCAGTATTTT. Its protein product is CASSRGGLDTDTQYF.

The CDR3 DNA follows: TGTGCCAGCAGCTTAGGGCCCGGACAGGGAAGGAACACCATATATTTT. It codes for CASSLGPGQGRNTIYF. The V and J genes are TRBV7-2 and TRBJ1-3; 8 positions agree with TRBD1. The CDR3 runs to 16 residues. Germline loops: CDR1 SGHTA, CDR2 FQGNSA. V shed 1 base, J shed 7 bases, and the junction held 9 bases outside the gene matches.

V is TRBV6-5 and J is TRBJ2-7; 8 bases are a match to TRBD2. Per germline, CDR1 MNHEY and CDR2 SVGAGI. V trimming: 8 bases; J trimming: 4 bases; junction bases outside the gene matches: 13. This CDR3 region has 15 residues. CDR3 DNA: TGTGCCAGCGGAGGGGGGGGAGCGGGGGAGTACGAGCAGTACTTC. Translated, it gives CASGGGGAGEYEQYF.

This chain connects TRBV10-3 to TRBJ1-2, with 8 bases matching TRBD1. The CDR3 is made up of 15 amino acids. V lost 6 bases and J lost 0; bases outside the gene matches: 6. Germline V lookup: CDR1 ENHRY, CDR2 SYGVKD. The CDR3 nucleotides are TGTGCCATCAGCGGTGGACAGGGAGCTAACTATGGCTACACCTTC. Protein sequence: CAISGGQGANYGYTF.